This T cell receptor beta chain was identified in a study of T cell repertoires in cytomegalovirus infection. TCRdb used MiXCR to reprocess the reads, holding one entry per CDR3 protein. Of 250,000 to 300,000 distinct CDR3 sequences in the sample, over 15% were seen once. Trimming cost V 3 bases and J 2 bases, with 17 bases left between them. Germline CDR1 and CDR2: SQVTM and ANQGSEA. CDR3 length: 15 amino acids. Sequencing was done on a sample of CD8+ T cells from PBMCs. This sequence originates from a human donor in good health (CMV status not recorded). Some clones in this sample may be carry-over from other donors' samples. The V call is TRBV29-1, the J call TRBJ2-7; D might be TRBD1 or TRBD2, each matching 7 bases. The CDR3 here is CSVEAQGGEAYEQYF. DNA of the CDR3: TGCAGCGTTGAGGCCCAGGGGGGGGAGGCCTACGAGCAGTACTTC.